This passage covers 19 T cell receptor beta chains from one sample sequenced in a study of blood T cell repertoires in COVID-19. Some clones are missing from TCRdb's copy, which holds only in-frame ones; the method was immunoSEQ multiplex PCR. Of about 250,000 clones in the sample, about 90% were seen once. Sequencing was done on a sample of peripheral blood. These receptors came from a man in his late teens or twenties with active or convalescent COVID-19.

The chain carries TRBV2 and TRBJ1-1; perhaps TRBD1 as D (5 bases). CDR3 size: 14 residues. V lost 1 base and J lost 1, with 7 bases in between. Germline values: CDR1 SNHLY, CDR2 FYNNEI. The CDR3 here is CASSEGQGNTEAFF. The CDR3 DNA is TGTGCCAGCAGTGAAGGGCAGGGGAACACTGAAGCTTTCTTT.

The chain combines TRBV7-2 with TRBJ2-1; no reliable D call. V was pared by 5 bases and J by 7 bases, with 9 bases between. Germline lookup yields CDR1 SGHTA and CDR2 FQGNSA. The CDR3 totals 12 residues. Here the CDR3 reads CASSPHRNEQFF. In DNA form, the CDR3 reads TGTGCCAGCAGCCCTCATCGGAATGAGCAGTTCTTC. The whole variable domain, filled in from reference TRBV7-2 and TRBJ2-1, reads GAGVSQSPSNKVTEKGKDVELRCDPISGHTALYWYRQSLGQGLEFLIYFQGNSAPDKSGLPSDRFSAERTGGSVSTLTIQRTQQEDSAVYLCASSPHRNEQFFGPGTRLTVL.

V is TRBV5-1 and J is TRBJ2-1; 9 bases are shared with TRBD2. Looked up from germline, CDR1 is SGHRS and CDR2 is YFSETQ. This CDR3 has 15 residues. The V gene end was trimmed by 4 bases and the J gene end by 3 bases; junction bases not matched to a gene: 5. CDR3 DNA sequence: TGCGCCAGCAGCCAGGCGGGGGGGCACTACAATGAGCAGTTCTTC. It specifies CASSQAGGHYNEQFF.

The chain joins TRBV10-1 to TRBJ2-3, with a possible D match to TRBD2 (6 bases). The CDR3 is 17 residues long. Germline V lookup: CDR1 WNHNN, CDR2 SYGVQD (reference sequence). V shed 3 bases and J shed 4 bases, with 20 bases lying between them. In nucleotides, the CDR3 is TGCGCCAGCAGTGACCACCGACTAGTTCGTGGTCCAGATACGCAGTATTTT. It translates to CASSDHRLVRGPDTQYF.

This rearrangement joins TRBV5-1 to TRBJ2-7; D call uncertain. This CDR3 has 15 amino acids. The germline V gene has CDR1 SGHRS and CDR2 YFSETQ. Trimming took off 0 bases at V and 7 bases at J, with 17 bases between the two ends. CDR3 in DNA: TGCGCCAGCAGCTTGGCCGCTAGTCACCTTAGTGAGCAGTACTTC. Protein sequence: CASSLAASHLSEQYF.

This chain connects TRBV11-2 to TRBJ1-1, with D uncertain. From germline, CDR1 is SGHAT and CDR2 FQNNGV. V lost 2 bases, J lost 0 bases, and 10 bases lay in between. This CDR3 is built from 15 residues. CDR3 region: CASSLSAGMNTEAFF. DNA for the CDR3: TGTGCCAGCAGCTTATCGGCAGGCATGAACACTGAAGCTTTCTTT.

The chain joins TRBV28 to TRBJ2-7; a weak D match, TRBD1 (6 bases). The CDR3 is 16 amino acids. With 6 bases removed from V and 3 bases from J, the gap between germline ends came to 21 bases. Germline V gene data show CDR1 as MDHEN and CDR2 as SYDVKM. CDR3 amino acids: CASRPTTHGTNYEQYF. As DNA, the CDR3 is TGTGCCAGCAGACCAACCACGCACGGGACAAACTACGAGCAGTACTTC. The variable domain in full, with the rest retrieved from reference TRBV28 and TRBJ2-7, is DVKVTQSSRYLVKRTGEKVFLECVQDMDHENMFWYRQDPGLGLRLIYFSYDVKMKEKGDIPEGYSVSREKKERFSLILESASTNQTSMYLCASRPTTHGTNYEQYFGPGTRLTVT.

V usage is TRBV20-1 and J usage is TRBJ2-1; D unresolved. The CDR3 consists of 11 residues. The ends were cut back, 6 bases at V and 13 bases at J, with 16 bases in the middle. Germline assignment: CDR1 DFQATT and CDR2 SNEGSKA (reference sequence). CDR3 region: CSATQLSGQFF. CDR3 nucleotides: TGCAGTGCCACTCAGCTCTCAGGACAGTTCTTC.

The genes are TRBV9 and TRBJ2-1; 7 bases are shared with TRBD2. The V gene end was trimmed by 0 bases and the J gene end by 4 bases; junction bases not matched to a gene: 4. The CDR3 is made up of 15 amino acids. Looked up from germline, CDR1 is SGDLS and CDR2 is YYNGEE. This chain's CDR3 is CASSVGLAEYNEQFF. Here the CDR3 DNA reads TGTGCCAGCAGCGTAGGGCTAGCGGAATACAATGAGCAGTTCTTC.

The chain couples TRBV6-5 to TRBJ2-1, with 8 nucleotides matching TRBD2. Per the germline V gene, CDR1 is MNHEY and CDR2 is SVGAGI. V lost 5 bases, J lost 5 bases, and 8 bases stayed unmatched. There are 15 residues in the CDR3. Here the CDR3 reads CASSTRVAGNNEQFF. The CDR3 bases are TGTGCCAGCAGTACCCGGGTAGCGGGGAACAATGAGCAGTTCTTC.

This clone was found a few times. This chain connects TRBV12-3 or TRBV12-4 to TRBJ2-5; D is unclear. V was trimmed by 3 bases and J by 10 bases, leaving 15 bases between them. The CDR3 spans 13 residues. CDR3 DNA: TGTGCCAGCAGTTTTTCCTTAACTCATGACCAGTACTTC. Protein product: CASSFSLTHDQYF.

V gene TRBV19 combines with J gene TRBJ2-1; 10 bases fit TRBD2. The CDR3 consists of 16 residues. CDR1 is LNHDA and CDR2 is SQIVND in the germline V gene (reference sequence). The V and J ends lost 3 bases and 7 bases, in that order; junction bases with no gene match: 9. As DNA, the CDR3 is TGTGCCAGTAGTATCCTCTTGGGACTAGCGAGGAATGAGCAGTTCTTC. Its translation is CASSILLGLARNEQFF.

The CDR3 DNA follows: TGTGCCAGCTCACCACTTGGACAGGGCGGTAGTAGCGTCTATGGCTACACCTTC. Translation: CASSPLGQGGSSVYGYTF. The rearrangement uses TRBV18 and TRBJ1-2, with 8 positions matching TRBD1. The CDR3 contains 18 residues. Germline lookup yields CDR1 KGHSH and CDR2 LQKENI. The V gene end was trimmed by 1 base and the J gene end by 4 bases; junction bases not matched to a gene: 14.

This clone was picked up a small number of times. The chain recombines TRBV4-3 with TRBJ1-1; 7 nucleotides match TRBD1. V gave up 6 bases and J gave up 7 bases; unmatched junction bases: 17. Per the germline V gene, CDR1 is LGHNA and CDR2 is YSLEER. The CDR3 has 16 residues. This CDR3 reads CASSPMDRQGSSEAFF. In DNA, the CDR3 is TGCGCCAGCAGTCCTATGGATAGACAGGGTTCCAGTGAAGCTTTCTTT.

The sample holds one count of this clone. The chain recombines TRBV5-4 with TRBJ1-1, with a weak D call TRBD1 (5 bases). The CDR3 totals 16 residues. Deletions cut 4 bases from V and 6 bases from J, with 22 bases between. Germline V gives CDR1 SGHNT, CDR2 YYREEE (reference sequence). CDR3 DNA sequence: TGTGCCAGCAGCCCAGGGAGGGGCACCTTGAGGTCTGAAGCTTTCTTT. This codes for CASSPGRGTLRSEAFF.

This clone was observed once. V and J are TRBV5-4 and TRBJ2-5; TRBD2 matches 9 bases. V shed 0 bases, J shed 2 bases, and the junction held 2 bases outside the gene matches. There are 15 residues in the CDR3. Germline V gene data show CDR1 as SGHNT and CDR2 as YYREEE (reference sequence). This CDR3 is CASSLGLAGQETQYF. Written as DNA, the CDR3 is TGTGCCAGCAGCTTGGGGCTAGCGGGGCAAGAGACCCAGTACTTC.

This clone appeared a single time. The chain couples TRBV28 to TRBJ1-1; TRBD1 agrees at 9 bases. In germline, CDR1 is MDHEN, CDR2 SYDVKM. The CDR3 totals 16 residues. J gave up 0 bases and V 5 bases, and 7 bases lay outside the gene matches. The DNA of the CDR3 is TGTGCCAGCAGTCGTATACAGGGGGCGGTGAACACTGAAGCTTTCTTT. Its protein is CASSRIQGAVNTEAFF.

The chain uses TRBV6-5 and TRBJ1-4, with D maybe TRBD1 (6 bases). The CDR3 spans 15 residues. V lost 2 bases, J lost 3 bases, and 10 bases lay in between. Germline values: CDR1 MNHEY, CDR2 SVGAGI. This CDR3 is CASSYEGGANEKLFF. The CDR3 DNA is TGTGCCAGCAGTTACGAAGGGGGAGCTAATGAAAAACTGTTTTTT.

The V call is TRBV5-4, the J call TRBJ2-3; 8 bases agree with TRBD1. CDR3 size: 16 residues. V shed 2 bases, J shed 5 bases, and the junction held 10 bases outside the gene matches. Germline loops: CDR1 SGHNT, CDR2 YYREEE (reference sequence). CDR3 DNA sequence: TGTGCCAGCAGCTTTCCTGGACAGGGAATTGTAGATACGCAGTATTTT. Translated, it gives CASSFPGQGIVDTQYF.